The rows below give T cell receptor beta chains drawn from one sample of a study of blood T cell repertoires in COVID-19. Assay: immunoSEQ multiplex PCR; the TCRdb copy retains only in-frame clones and omits some. The sample holds about 380,000 clones, about 85% seen once. The sample taken for sequencing was peripheral blood. The receptor set was obtained from a woman under 30 with acute or convalescent COVID-19. The CDR3 runs from the conserved cysteine through the conserved F or W. A D gene is named only where the DNA matches it firmly. Expanded clones are given a class, and other clones once, few, many or no size at all.

TRBV7-2,TRBJ1-6,NA,NA,TGTGCCAGCAGCTCTTGGATGGAGGATAATTCACCCCTCCACTTT,CASSSWMEDNSPLHF
TRBV7-9,TRBJ1-1,NA,NA,TGTGCCAGCAGCTTAATGGGCGCGAGCCCTGAAGCTTTCTTT,CASSLMGASPEAFF
TRBV12-3/TRBV12-4,TRBJ2-3,NA,NA,TGTGCCAGCAGTCGGGGGACAGATACGCAGTATTTT,CASSRGTDTQYF
TRBV29-1,TRBJ1-4,NA,NA,TGCAGCGTTGCGGGGAGGGGGTACGAAAAACTGTTTTTT,CSVAGRGYEKLFF
TRBV3-1/TRBV3-2,TRBJ1-1,NA,once,TGTGCCAGCAGCCCGAAGTACAGTCTCCTTTTC,CASSPKYSLLF
TRBV5-6,TRBJ1-1,NA,NA,TGTGCCAGCAGCTTAGTCAGGGAGGTTGAAGCTTTCTTT,CASSLVREVEAFF
TRBV6-6,TRBJ2-7,TRBD2,NA,TGTGCCAGCAGTTGGACTAGCTACGAGCAGTACTTC,CASSWTSYEQYF
TRBV24-1,TRBJ1-2,TRBD1,NA,TGTGCCACCAGTGATGGACAGGGGCGAGGGGGCTACACCTTC,CATSDGQGRGGYTF
TRBV7-3,TRBJ1-1,NA,few,TGTGCCAGCAGCCCCTACCAGCTTGCAGGTTCTGAAGCTTTCTTT,CASSPYQLAGSEAFF
TRBV4-1,TRBJ2-1,NA,NA,TGCGCCAGCAGCCACTCTAGCGCGAGCTCCTACAATGAGCAGTTCTTC,CASSHSSASSYNEQFF